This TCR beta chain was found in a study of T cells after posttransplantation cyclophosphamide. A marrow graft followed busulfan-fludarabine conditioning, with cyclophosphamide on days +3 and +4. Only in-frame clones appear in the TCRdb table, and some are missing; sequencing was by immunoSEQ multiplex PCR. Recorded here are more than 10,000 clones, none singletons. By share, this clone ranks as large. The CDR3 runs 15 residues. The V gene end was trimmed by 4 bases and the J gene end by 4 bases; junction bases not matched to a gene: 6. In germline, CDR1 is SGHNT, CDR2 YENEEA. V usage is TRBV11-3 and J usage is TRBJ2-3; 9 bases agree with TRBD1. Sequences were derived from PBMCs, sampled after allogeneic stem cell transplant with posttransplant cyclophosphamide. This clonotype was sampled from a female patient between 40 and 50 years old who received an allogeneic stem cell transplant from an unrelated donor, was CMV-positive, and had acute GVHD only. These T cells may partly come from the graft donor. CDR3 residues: CASSSRQGVADTQYF. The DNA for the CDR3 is TGTGCCAGCAGCTCCCGACAGGGGGTCGCAGATACGCAGTATTTT.